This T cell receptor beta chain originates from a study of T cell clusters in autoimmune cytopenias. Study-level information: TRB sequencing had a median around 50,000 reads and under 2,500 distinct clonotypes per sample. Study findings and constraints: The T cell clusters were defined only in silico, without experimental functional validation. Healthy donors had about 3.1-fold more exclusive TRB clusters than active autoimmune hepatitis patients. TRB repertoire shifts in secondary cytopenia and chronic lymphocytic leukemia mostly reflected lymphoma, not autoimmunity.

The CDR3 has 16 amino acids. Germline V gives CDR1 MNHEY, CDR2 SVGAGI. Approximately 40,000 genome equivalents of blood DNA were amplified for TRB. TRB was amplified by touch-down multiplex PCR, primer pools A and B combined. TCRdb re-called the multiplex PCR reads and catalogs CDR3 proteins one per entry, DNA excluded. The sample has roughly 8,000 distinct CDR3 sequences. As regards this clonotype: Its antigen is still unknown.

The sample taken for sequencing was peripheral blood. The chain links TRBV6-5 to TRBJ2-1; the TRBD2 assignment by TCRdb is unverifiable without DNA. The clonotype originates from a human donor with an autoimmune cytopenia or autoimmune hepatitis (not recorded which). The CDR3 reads CASSDSSSGGAHEQFF.